The present TCR beta chain was sequenced within a study of T cells after yellow fever vaccination. Across the study: Preparing low-cell-number fractions relied on SMART-Seq v4 Ultra Low Input.

Germline CDR1 is SGDLS and CDR2 is YYNGEE. The CDR3 runs 15 residues. Trimming shortened V by 0 bases and J by 7 bases, and 11 bases separated the two germline ends. Study-wide points: At under 98% for CD4 and 70% to 90% for CD8, most primary-vaccination clones showed up again after the booster. The secondary response was weaker, and its peak arrived faster, on day 5 versus 15.

Conversion of TCR transcripts into cDNA relied on 5'RACE template switching, which added a universal primer site and UMIs. MiXCR was run by TCRdb on the 5' RACE reads, yielding one entry per CDR3 protein. The table lists approximately 150,000 distinct CDR3 sequences, approximately 6.2% of them singletons. This clonotype turned up a few times. The antigen is undetermined. The sequencing used CD4+ T cells sorted from PBMCs, collected on the day of the first yellow fever vaccination. The rearrangement uses TRBV9 and TRBJ1-6; D is possibly TRBD1 (5 bases). This TCR was sampled from a man between 18 and 35 years old who received the YFV17D yellow fever vaccine. The CDR3 spells CASSVGGDGNSPLHF. CDR3 DNA: TGTGCCAGCAGCGTAGGAGGGGACGGGAATTCACCCCTCCACTTT.